This TCR beta chain stems from a study of OX40 agonist ivuxolimab in advanced cancers. Study-wide results and limits: Low levels of normalized T-cell clonal expansion also appeared in some nonresponders.

Sequencing was performed with immunoSEQ multiplex PCR; in TCRdb, only in-frame clones are kept and a portion is missing. The table has over 95,000 clones, 95% to 97% seen once; the top ten hold around 2%. Blood samples were obtained at baseline, cycle 4 day 1, and cycle 7 day 1. CDR1 and CDR2 from the germline V gene are LNHDA and SQIVND (reference sequence). The CDR3 totals 16 residues. Unmatched junction bases numbered 5, after V lost 4 bases and J lost 3 bases. Note on this clone: Its antigen is undetermined.

This TCR came from an adult with an advanced solid tumor such as melanoma, head and neck, liver or kidney cancer. This sample comprised CD4+ or CD8+ T cells sorted from blood, obtained in a trial of the OX40 agonist ivuxolimab. The rearrangement uses TRBV19 and TRBJ2-2, with TRBD2 matching over 10 bases. CDR3 region: CASSTPSGSYTGELFF. DNA for the CDR3: TGTGCCAGTAGTACGCCTAGCGGGAGTTACACCGGGGAGCTGTTTTTT.